These 11 T cell receptor beta chains were all obtained from the same sample, sequenced in a study of cytomegalovirus exposure and HLA in healthy donors. The assay was immunoSEQ multiplex PCR, and TCRdb's table has in-frame clones only and misses some. This table holds 130,000 to 150,000 clones, 85% to 90% found once. The sample taken for sequencing was PBMCs. The origin of the receptors is a woman aged 18-30 years in good health and CMV-seropositive.

A single count supports this clone. The chain uses TRBV5-1 and TRBJ2-7; TRBD1 matches 8 bases. The CDR3 length is 14 residues. Germline V CDR1 and CDR2: SGHRS, YFSETQ. V lost 0 bases and J lost 3; bases outside the gene matches: 2. Here the CDR3 DNA reads TGCGCCAGCAGCTTGGTAGGGACAGGCTACGAGCAGTACTTC. Translated, it gives CASSLVGTGYEQYF.

The chain joins TRBV30 to TRBJ1-2; 7 bases are a match to TRBD1. After removal of 4 bases from V and 4 bases from J, the junction contained 9 bases not matched to a gene. From germline, CDR1 is GTSNPN and CDR2 SVGIG (reference sequence). This CDR3 comprises 14 residues. This chain's CDR3 is CAWTRGGVPYGYTF. In DNA form, the CDR3 reads TGTGCCTGGACGCGAGGGGGCGTCCCCTATGGCTACACCTTC.

The chain joins TRBV5-5 to TRBJ2-2; 13 bases match TRBD2. V shed 4 bases and J 5 bases; nucleotides not matched to a gene: 11. The CDR3 covers 18 residues. Per the germline V gene, CDR1 is SGHKS and CDR2 is YYEKEE (reference sequence). The CDR3 coding sequence is TGTGCCAGCAGCCTACGGACTAGCGGGAGAGGGGATACCGGGGAGCTGTTTTTT. Residues: CASSLRTSGRGDTGELFF.

CDR3 in DNA: TGCGCCAGGGCTGACAGATGCCCTTTCAATGAGCAGTTCTTC. It translates to CARADRCPFNEQFF. The rearrangement uses TRBV23-1 and TRBJ2-1; D may be TRBD1 (5 bases). TRBV23-1 is flagged as an ORF with uncertain function. The V gene lost 9 bases and the J gene lost 6 bases, with 18 bases spanning the gap. CDR3 length: 14 amino acids.

This chain links TRBV13 with TRBJ1-2, with 8 bases identical to TRBD1. Trimming at V came to 2 bases and at J to 6 bases, leaving 5 bases not matched to a gene. The V gene's germline CDR1 is PRHDT and CDR2 FYEKMQ (reference sequence). This CDR3 has 14 amino acids. The CDR3 here is CASSLRGQVDGYTF. DNA of the CDR3: TGTGCCAGCAGCTTACGGGGACAGGTTGATGGCTACACCTTC.

The chain uses TRBV6-5 and TRBJ2-1; 10 positions match TRBD1. The germline CDR1 and CDR2 sequences are MNHEY and SVGAGI. This CDR3 region has 16 residues. V dropped 4 bases and J dropped 9; count of bases not matched to a gene: 12. In DNA form, the CDR3 reads TGTGCCAGCAGTTCACCCCGGGACAGGGGTTGGGGTGAGCAGTTCTTC. The encoded protein is CASSSPRDRGWGEQFF.

This clone came up a few times. The V call is TRBV6-1, the J call TRBJ2-1; TRBD1 is a possible D gene (6 bases). Trimming took off 4 bases at V and 0 bases at J, with 13 bases between the two ends. CDR3 length: 16 residues. Germline-derived CDR1 and CDR2 are MNHNS and SASEGT. The CDR3 sequence: CASSVTGRSSYNEQFF. In nucleotides, the CDR3 is TGTGCCAGCAGTGTTACAGGGCGAAGCTCCTACAATGAGCAGTTCTTC.

The table lists this clone with a few counts. The CDR3 protein is CASSLSSSRRSPLHF. DNA of the CDR3: TGTGCCAGCAGTTTATCGAGTAGCCGTCGGTCACCCCTCCACTTT. V usage is TRBV27 and J usage is TRBJ1-6; D remains unclear. CDR3 size: 15 residues. V was trimmed by 0 bases and J by 10 bases, leaving 13 bases between them. Germline V gives CDR1 MNHEY, CDR2 SMNVEV (reference sequence).

V is TRBV7-2 and J is TRBJ1-1; 8 bases line up with TRBD1. The junction had 4 bases not matched to a gene; V was cut back by 4 bases and J by 6 bases. Germline V gives CDR1 SGHTA, CDR2 FQGNSA. The CDR3 loop spans 13 amino acids. CDR3 bases: TGTGCCAGCAGCTCGCAGACAGGGGCTGAAGCTTTCTTT. Translation: CASSSQTGAEAFF.

The CDR3 DNA is TGTGCCAGCAGCTTAGCGCAGGGGACGGTTGGCTACACCTTC. This translates into CASSLAQGTVGYTF. The chain employs TRBV7-9 and TRBJ1-2; weak D call: TRBD1 (6 bases). This CDR3 has 14 amino acids. The V end lost 0 bases, the J end lost 7 bases, and 12 bases lay between the germline ends. The germline gives CDR1 SEHNR, CDR2 FQNEAQ (reference sequence). Looking up the rest from reference TRBV7-9 and TRBJ1-2 gives the full variable domain: DTGVSQNPRHKITKRGQNVTFRCDPISEHNRLYWYRQTLGQGPEFLTYFQNEAQLEKSRLLSDRFSAERPKGSFSTLEIQRTEQGDSAMYLCASSLAQGTVGYTFGSGTRLTVV.

The chain uses TRBV6-5 and TRBJ2-3, with 8 positions matching TRBD2. J was trimmed by 4 bases and V by 1 base; bases with no gene match: 4. This CDR3 comprises 15 residues. Germline CDR1 is MNHEY and CDR2 is SVGAGI. The CDR3 bases are TGTGCCAGCAGTTACTATCGGGGGGGTGCAGATACGCAGTATTTT. Translated: CASSYYRGGADTQYF.